The T cell receptor (beta chain) described here comes from a study of T cells in Graves' hyperthyroidism and ophthalmopathy. Looking at the study overall: Once the initial diagnosis was made, peripheral blood was obtained before any treatment. Regarding the study as a whole: Most thyroid-expanded clonotypes above 0.001 were also found in blood.

Each ophthalmopathy patient scored at least 3 on the Clinical Activity Score and at least 4 on NOSPECS grade, with duration under 3 months. Patients having uncontrolled infection, another autoimmune disease, pregnancy or lactation were not included. This clonotype was counted a few times. The antigen is undetermined. Germline CDR1 reads MNHNS; CDR2 reads SASEGT. V lost 6 bases to trimming and J lost 4 bases, with 10 bases between them. This CDR3 is built from 13 residues. Amplified TCR beta CDR3 regions came from RNA transcripts. First-round RT-PCR targeting the TCR CDR3 was performed with the HTBI primer set. TCRdb processed the multiplex PCR reads anew with MiXCR; each CDR3 protein has one entry. The profile covers hundreds of thousands of distinct CDR3 sequences, with roughly 25% appearing a single time and roughly 12% taken by the ten largest.

Sequencing used blood. This TCR was recovered from a woman between 25 and 40 years old with Graves' ophthalmopathy. V gene TRBV6-1 combines with J gene TRBJ1-3; the D is unclear. The CDR3 sequence is CASREGPGNTIYF. Written as DNA, the CDR3 is TGTGCCAGCAGGGAGGGCCCAGGAAACACCATATATTTT.